These T cell receptor beta chains were read from a single sample in a study of T-cell reconstitution after alpha-beta-depleted transplantation in children. TCRdb reanalysed the PCR reads using MiXCR and keeps one entry per CDR3 protein. Of around 800,000 distinct CDR3 sequences listed, around 17% are singletons. The sequenced sample was PBMCs, mostly from graft donor cells, obtained 360 days after TCRalphabeta/CD19-depleted stem cell transplant. The receptors derive from a male patient younger than 18 who had a stem cell transplant for acute lymphoblastic leukemia, so the T cells may come from the graft donor. Each CDR3 is given with its conserved first and last residue. The D gene is left open where the match is weak. Expanded clones are given a class, and other clones once, few, many or no size at all.

d_gene: .; len: 15; j_gene: TRBJ2-1; v_gene: TRBV2; abundance: few; CDR3aa: CASSETINWYNEQFF; CDR3nt: TGTGCCAGCAGTGAGACGATTAACTGGTACAATGAGCAGTTCTTC
d_gene: TRBD2; len: 15; j_gene: TRBJ2-4; v_gene: TRBV3-1; abundance: many; CDR3aa: CASSPRGLAENIQYF; CDR3nt: TGTGCCAGCAGCCCCCGTGGTCTAGCGGAAAACATTCAGTACTTC
d_gene: .; len: 15; j_gene: TRBJ2-3; v_gene: TRBV20-1; abundance: .; CDR3aa: CSASRDRISTDTQYF; CDR3nt: TGCAGTGCTAGTCGCGACAGGATTAGCACAGATACGCAGTATTTT
d_gene: TRBD1; len: 14; j_gene: TRBJ2-3; v_gene: TRBV5-5; abundance: many; CDR3aa: CASSLEGASDTQYF; CDR3nt: TGTGCCAGCAGCTTGGAGGGGGCGTCAGATACGCAGTATTTT
d_gene: TRBD2; len: 14; j_gene: TRBJ2-3; v_gene: TRBV7-7; abundance: .; CDR3aa: CASSLGTSRDTQYF; CDR3nt: TGTGCCAGCAGCCTTGGGACTAGCCGAGATACGCAGTATTTT
d_gene: TRBD2; len: 17; j_gene: TRBJ2-7; v_gene: TRBV29-1; abundance: .; CDR3aa: CSVVSSSSGRRAYEQYF; CDR3nt: TGCAGCGTTGTGTCTTCGTCTAGCGGGAGGAGGGCCTACGAGCAGTACTTC
d_gene: .; len: 14; j_gene: TRBJ2-1; v_gene: TRBV12-3/TRBV12-4; abundance: many; CDR3aa: CASTRLTEHNEQFF; CDR3nt: TGTGCCAGCACCCGACTAACGGAACACAATGAGCAGTTCTTC
d_gene: .; len: 16; j_gene: TRBJ2-1; v_gene: TRBV3-1; abundance: few; CDR3aa: CASSQDLRGISNEQFF; CDR3nt: TGTGCCAGCAGCCAAGATCTTCGCGGGATCAGCAATGAGCAGTTCTTC
d_gene: TRBD2; len: 20; j_gene: TRBJ2-1; v_gene: TRBV20-1; abundance: .; CDR3aa: CSDREGEGSGRTRRNNEQFF; CDR3nt: TGCAGTGATAGAGAGGGGGAGGGTAGCGGGAGAACAAGGAGAAACAATGAGCAGTTCTTC
d_gene: TRBD1; len: 17; j_gene: TRBJ1-1; v_gene: TRBV25-1; abundance: .; CDR3aa: CASSEGYGTGMNTEAFF; CDR3nt: TGTGCCAGCAGTGAAGGGTACGGGACAGGGATGAACACTGAAGCTTTCTTT
d_gene: .; len: 17; j_gene: TRBJ1-6; v_gene: TRBV4-1; abundance: few; CDR3aa: CASSQEVSGLGRSPLHF; CDR3nt: TGCGCCAGCAGCCAAGAGGTTTCGGGTCTGGGCCGTTCACCCCTCCACTTT
d_gene: TRBD2; len: 16; j_gene: TRBJ2-3; v_gene: TRBV7-3; abundance: .; CDR3aa: CASSSVGGSGADTQYF; CDR3nt: TGTGCCAGCAGCTCCGTGGGCGGGAGTGGGGCAGATACGCAGTATTTT
d_gene: .; len: 13; j_gene: TRBJ2-1; v_gene: TRBV18; abundance: few; CDR3aa: CATSPERYNEQFF; CDR3nt: TGTGCCACCTCCCCGGAAAGGTACAATGAGCAGTTCTTC
d_gene: TRBD2; len: 15; j_gene: TRBJ2-2; v_gene: TRBV5-1; abundance: many; CDR3aa: CASSLPSGSTGELFF; CDR3nt: TGTGCCAGCAGTTTACCTAGCGGGTCCACCGGGGAGCTGTTTTTT
d_gene: TRBD1; len: 14; j_gene: TRBJ2-6; v_gene: TRBV5-5; abundance: .; CDR3aa: CAWGDRAGANVLTF; CDR3nt: TGTGCCTGGGGTGACAGGGCTGGGGCCAACGTCCTGACTTTC
d_gene: TRBD2; len: 16; j_gene: TRBJ2-2; v_gene: TRBV14; abundance: .; CDR3aa: CASSQPGLAVTGELFF; CDR3nt: TGTGCCAGCAGCCAACCGGGACTAGCAGTCACCGGGGAGCTGTTTTTT
d_gene: .; len: 13; j_gene: TRBJ2-5; v_gene: TRBV25-1; abundance: few; CDR3aa: CASGWMIGETQYF; CDR3nt: TGTGCCAGCGGGTGGATGATCGGGGAGACCCAGTACTTC
d_gene: .; len: 14; j_gene: TRBJ2-3; v_gene: TRBV29-1; abundance: few; CDR3aa: CSVDREPGTDTQYF; CDR3nt: TGCAGCGTTGACCGGGAACCGGGCACAGATACGCAGTATTTT
d_gene: .; len: 16; j_gene: TRBJ2-2; v_gene: TRBV20-1; abundance: .; CDR3aa: CSAPLRDRPNTGELFF; CDR3nt: TGCAGTGCTCCTCTCCGGGACCGACCGAACACCGGGGAGCTGTTTTTT
d_gene: .; len: 16; j_gene: TRBJ2-5; v_gene: TRBV9; abundance: .; CDR3aa: CASSVGTLWGQETQYF; CDR3nt: TGTGCCAGCAGCGTAGGGACTCTCTGGGGGCAAGAGACCCAGTACTTC
d_gene: .; len: 14; j_gene: TRBJ2-5; v_gene: TRBV19; abundance: .; CDR3aa: CASRTSAGKETQYF; CDR3nt: TGTGCCAGTAGAACCAGCGCGGGTAAAGAGACCCAGTACTTC
d_gene: TRBD1; len: 15; j_gene: TRBJ2-7; v_gene: TRBV12-3/TRBV12-4; abundance: .; CDR3aa: CASSPTGTGGNEQYF; CDR3nt: TGTGCCAGCAGTCCTACCGGGACAGGGGGCAACGAGCAGTACTTC